This T cell receptor (beta chain) emerged from a study of blood T cells in healthy people across ages. Study-level information: Through template switching, about one barcoded beta molecule was captured per two T cells, as measured in model experiments.

The CDR3 sequence is 14 residues long. With 5 bases removed from V and 0 bases from J, the gap between germline ends came to 10 bases. CDR1 is MNHNY and CDR2 is SVGAGI in the germline V gene (reference sequence). A second 7 to 11 cycle PCR used barcoded and J-beta primers. TCRdb itself ran the 5' RACE reads through MiXCR, one entry per CDR3 protein. This sample has about 1.4 million distinct CDR3 sequences; 59% occur once, and the top ten carry more than 6%. A note on this clonotype: The antigen is not known.

Study findings and constraints: Comparison with aged donors showed that long-lived donors had more naive CD4+ cells and higher diversity. Researchers judged that diversity estimates from one million T cells fell short of true values.

The rearrangement uses TRBV6-6 and TRBJ1-2; D unresolved. The sequenced sample was blood. This receptor was taken from a man in his late teens or twenties in good health. The CDR3 region is CASSADKTNYGYTF. In DNA, the CDR3 is TGTGCCAGCAGTGCAGACAAGACTAACTATGGCTACACCTTC.